This T cell receptor beta chain was sequenced during a study of control samples from healthy donors and cancer patients. The CDR3 has 14 amino acids. Germline V lookup: CDR1 MNHEY, CDR2 SMNVEV (reference sequence). The ends were cut back, 2 bases at V and 4 bases at J, with 11 bases in the middle. The protocol was immunoSEQ multiplex PCR, while the TCRdb copy is restricted to in-frame clones and leaves out a portion. The data hold around 53,000 clones, with 65% to 90% observed a single time. The specimen was PBMCs. The receptor's source is a woman aged 45-60 years with lung cancer. J is TRBJ1-2 and V is TRBV27; weak D call: TRBD1 (5 bases). As DNA, the CDR3 is TGTGCCAGCAGTTTAACTCAGGGACGCTATGGCTACACCTTC. Encoded protein: CASSLTQGRYGYTF.